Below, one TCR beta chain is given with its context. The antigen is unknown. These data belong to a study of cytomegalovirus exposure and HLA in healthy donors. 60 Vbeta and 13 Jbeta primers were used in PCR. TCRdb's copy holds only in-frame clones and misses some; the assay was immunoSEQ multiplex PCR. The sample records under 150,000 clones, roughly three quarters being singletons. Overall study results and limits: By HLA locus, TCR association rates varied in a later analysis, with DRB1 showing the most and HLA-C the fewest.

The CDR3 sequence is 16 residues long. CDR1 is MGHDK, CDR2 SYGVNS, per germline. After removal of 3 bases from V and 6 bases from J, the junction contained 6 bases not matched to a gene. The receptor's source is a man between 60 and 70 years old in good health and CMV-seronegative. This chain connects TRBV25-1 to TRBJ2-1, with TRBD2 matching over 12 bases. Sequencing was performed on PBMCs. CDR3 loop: CASSDGGLAGSNEQFF. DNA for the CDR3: TGTGCCAGCAGTGATGGCGGACTAGCGGGAAGCAATGAGCAGTTCTTC. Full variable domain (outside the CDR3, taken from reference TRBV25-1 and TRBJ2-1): EADIYQTPRYLVIGTGKKITLECSQTMGHDKMYWYQQDPGMELHLIHYSYGVNSTEKGDLSSESTVSRIRTEHFPLTLESARPSHTSQYLCASSDGGLAGSNEQFFGPGTRLTVL.